This T cell receptor beta chain appears in the sequencing data of a study of shared clonotypes between healthy human individuals. Across the whole study: Those who served as donors were a couple of women and a few men between the ages of 18 and 49.

The CDR3 sequence is 19 residues long. Clones were sequenced by immunoSEQ multiplex PCR, and TCRdb holds only the in-frame ones, with some missing. Among approximately 2,000,000 clones, around 93% were seen once, and the ten largest hold around 1.7%. As defined, naive CD8 cells were CD45RO-negative and positively selected for CCR7, with terminally differentiated effector memory CD45RA+ cells excluded. This TCR came from a man aged 18 to 30 in good health. Some clones in this sample may be carry-over from other donors' samples. V usage is TRBV21-1 and J usage is TRBJ2-3; the table gives TRBD2 as D, unverified against the DNA. TRBV21-1 constitutes a pseudogene. Specimen: naive CD8+ T cells from PBMCs. This CDR3 reads CASSKVLAGGHGATDTQYF. The DNA of the CDR3 is TGTGCCAGCAGCAAAGTACTAGCGGGAGGACATGGGGCCACAGATACGCAGTATTTT.